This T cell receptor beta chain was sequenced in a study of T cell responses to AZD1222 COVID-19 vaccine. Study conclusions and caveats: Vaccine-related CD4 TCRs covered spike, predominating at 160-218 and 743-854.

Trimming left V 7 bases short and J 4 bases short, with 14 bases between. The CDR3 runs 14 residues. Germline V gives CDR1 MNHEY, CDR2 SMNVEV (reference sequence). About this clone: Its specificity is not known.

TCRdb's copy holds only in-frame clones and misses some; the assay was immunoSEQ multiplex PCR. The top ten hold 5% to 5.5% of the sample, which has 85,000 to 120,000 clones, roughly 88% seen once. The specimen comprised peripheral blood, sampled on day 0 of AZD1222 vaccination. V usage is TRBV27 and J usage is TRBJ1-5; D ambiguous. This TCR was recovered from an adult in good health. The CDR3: CASMDGGWNQPQHF. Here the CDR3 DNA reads TGTGCCAGCATGGATGGTGGTTGGAATCAGCCCCAGCATTTT.